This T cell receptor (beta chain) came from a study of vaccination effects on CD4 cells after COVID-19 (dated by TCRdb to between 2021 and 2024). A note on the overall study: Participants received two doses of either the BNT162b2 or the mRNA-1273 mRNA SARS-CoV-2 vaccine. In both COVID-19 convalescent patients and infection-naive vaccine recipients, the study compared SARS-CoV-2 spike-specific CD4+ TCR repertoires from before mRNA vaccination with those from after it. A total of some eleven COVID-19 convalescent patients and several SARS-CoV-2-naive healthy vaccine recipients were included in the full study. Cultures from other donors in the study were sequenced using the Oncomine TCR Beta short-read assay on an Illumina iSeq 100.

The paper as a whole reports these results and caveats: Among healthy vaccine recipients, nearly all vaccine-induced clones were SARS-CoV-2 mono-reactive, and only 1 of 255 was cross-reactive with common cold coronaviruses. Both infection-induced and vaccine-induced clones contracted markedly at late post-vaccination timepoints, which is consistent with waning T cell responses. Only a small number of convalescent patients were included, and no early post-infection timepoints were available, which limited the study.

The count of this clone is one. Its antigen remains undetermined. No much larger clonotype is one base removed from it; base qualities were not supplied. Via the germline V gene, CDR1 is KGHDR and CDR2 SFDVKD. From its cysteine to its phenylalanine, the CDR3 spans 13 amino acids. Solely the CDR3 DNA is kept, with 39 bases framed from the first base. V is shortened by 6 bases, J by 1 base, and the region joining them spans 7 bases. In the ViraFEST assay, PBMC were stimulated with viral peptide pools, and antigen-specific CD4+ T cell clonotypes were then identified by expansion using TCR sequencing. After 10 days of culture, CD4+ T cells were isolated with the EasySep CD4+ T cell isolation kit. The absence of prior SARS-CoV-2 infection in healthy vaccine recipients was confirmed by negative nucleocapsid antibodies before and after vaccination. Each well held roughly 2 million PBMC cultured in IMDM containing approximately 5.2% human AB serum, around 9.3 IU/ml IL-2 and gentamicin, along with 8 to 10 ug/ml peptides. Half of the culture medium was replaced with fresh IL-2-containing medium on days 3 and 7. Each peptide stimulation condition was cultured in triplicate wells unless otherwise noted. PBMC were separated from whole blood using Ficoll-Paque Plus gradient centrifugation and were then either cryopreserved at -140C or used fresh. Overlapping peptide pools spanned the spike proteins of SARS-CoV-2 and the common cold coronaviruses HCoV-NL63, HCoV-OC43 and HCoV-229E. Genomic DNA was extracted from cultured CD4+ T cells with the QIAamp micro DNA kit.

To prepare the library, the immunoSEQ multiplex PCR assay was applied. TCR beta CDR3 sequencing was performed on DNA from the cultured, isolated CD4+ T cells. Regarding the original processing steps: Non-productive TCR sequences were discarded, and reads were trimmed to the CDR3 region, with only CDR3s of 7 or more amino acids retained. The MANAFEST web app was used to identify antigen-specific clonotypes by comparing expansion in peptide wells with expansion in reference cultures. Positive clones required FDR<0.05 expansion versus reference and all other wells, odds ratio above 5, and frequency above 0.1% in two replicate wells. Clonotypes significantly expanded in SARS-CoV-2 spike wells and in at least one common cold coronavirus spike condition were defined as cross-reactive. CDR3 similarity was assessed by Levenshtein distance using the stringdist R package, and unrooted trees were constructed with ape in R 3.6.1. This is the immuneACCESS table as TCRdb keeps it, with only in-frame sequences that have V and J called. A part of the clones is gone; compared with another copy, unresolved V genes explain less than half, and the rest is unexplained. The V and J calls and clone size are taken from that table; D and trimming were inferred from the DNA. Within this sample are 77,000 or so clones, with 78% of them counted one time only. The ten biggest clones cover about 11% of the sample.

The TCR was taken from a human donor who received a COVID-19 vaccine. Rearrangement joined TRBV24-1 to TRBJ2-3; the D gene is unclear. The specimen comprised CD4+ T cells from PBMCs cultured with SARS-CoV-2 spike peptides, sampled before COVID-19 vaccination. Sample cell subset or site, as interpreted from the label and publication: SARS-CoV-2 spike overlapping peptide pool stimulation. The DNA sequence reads TGTGCCACCAGTTTGCAACGCACAGATACGCAGTATTTT. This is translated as CATSLQRTDTQYF.